The 11 T cell receptor beta chains given below trace back to one sample, sequenced in a study of OX40 agonist ivuxolimab in advanced cancers. TCRdb's copy holds only in-frame clones and misses some; the assay was immunoSEQ multiplex PCR. Of about 79,000 clones in the sample, 80% to 95% were seen once. The starting material was CD4+ or CD8+ T cells sorted from blood, obtained in a trial of the OX40 agonist ivuxolimab. These receptors all stem from an adult with an advanced solid tumor such as melanoma, head and neck, liver or kidney cancer.

The chain combines TRBV11-2 with TRBJ1-4; tentatively, D is TRBD1 (5 bases). The ends were cut back, 5 bases at V and 8 bases at J, with 18 bases in the middle. Germline-derived CDR1 and CDR2 are SGHAT and FQNNGV. The CDR3 loop spans 15 amino acids. For the CDR3, the DNA is TGTGCCAGCAGCCCCGGACACGGAACGTCCGAAAAACTGTTTTTT. This translates into CASSPGHGTSEKLFF.

This rearrangement joins TRBV9 to TRBJ1-2, with D possibly TRBD1 on 5 matching bases. Trimming removed 0 bases at V and 2 bases at J, with 8 bases between. CDR3 length equals 14 residues. CDR1 SGDLS and CDR2 YYNGEE come from the germline V gene. DNA of the CDR3: TGTGCCAGCAGCGTAGAACAGGACAACTATGGCTACACCTTC. Translation gives CASSVEQDNYGYTF. The full variable domain, rest sourced from reference TRBV9 and TRBJ1-2, is DSGVTQTPKHLITATGQRVTLRCSPRSGDLSVYWYQQSLDQGLQFLIQYYNGEERAKGNILERFSAQQFPDLHSELNLSSLELGDSALYFCASSVEQDNYGYTFGSGTRLTVV.

The chain has TRBV7-6 and TRBJ2-4; D assignment may be TRBD1 or TRBD2 (5 bases each). The V gene's germline CDR1 is SGHVS and CDR2 FNYEAQ. The CDR3 loop spans 18 amino acids. With 5 bases removed from V and 1 base from J, the gap between germline ends came to 21 bases. CDR3 loop: CASSPNRGTGRAKNIQYF. CDR3 bases: TGTGCCAGCAGCCCGAACCGTGGGACGGGAAGGGCCAAAAACATTCAGTACTTC. The full variable domain, in which reference TRBV7-6 and TRBJ2-4 provide the parts outside the CDR3, is GAGVSQSPRYKVTKRGQDVALRCDPISGHVSLYWYRQALGQGPEFLTYFNYEAQQDKSGLPNDRFSAERPEGSISTLTIQRTEQRDSAMYRCASSPNRGTGRAKNIQYFGAGTRLSVL.

The V call is TRBV4-2, the J call TRBJ1-2; D is unresolved. From germline, CDR1 is LGHNA and CDR2 YNFKEQ. The CDR3 has 16 amino acids. The V gene lost 0 bases and the J gene lost 3 bases, with 14 bases spanning the gap. CDR3: CASSQEVKQKDYGYTF. CDR3 in DNA: TGTGCCAGCAGCCAAGAGGTTAAACAAAAGGACTATGGCTACACCTTC.

For the CDR3, the DNA is TGTGCCAGCAGTGAAGTTATTGGGAGGAGTCGTAACGCTGAAGCTTTCTTT. Translated: CASSEVIGRSRNAEAFF. The rearrangement links TRBV6-1 to TRBJ1-1; D not resolved. This CDR3 region has 17 residues. Deletions cut 1 base from V and 6 bases from J, with 21 bases between. From germline, CDR1 is MNHNS and CDR2 SASEGT.

This chain links TRBV4-2 with TRBJ1-2; a weak D match, TRBD1 (5 bases). CDR1 is LGHNA, CDR2 YNFKEQ, per germline. V was trimmed by 4 bases and J by 0 bases, leaving 15 bases between them. The CDR3 totals 16 residues. The CDR3 DNA sequence: TGTGCCAGCAGCCGAGGGGATGCGACACCTAACTATGGCTACACCTTC. This gives the protein CASSRGDATPNYGYTF.

The chain couples TRBV27 to TRBJ2-2; D possibly corresponds to TRBD1 (6 bases). The length of the CDR3 is 14 residues. Germline lookup yields CDR1 MNHEY and CDR2 SMNVEV (reference sequence). V lost 8 bases and J lost 4, with 14 bases in between. CDR3 sequence (DNA): TGTGCCAGCCTCGGGATCAGGGGCACCGGGGAGCTGTTTTTT. This encodes CASLGIRGTGELFF.

The rearrangement joins TRBV5-5 to TRBJ1-2; 7 bases line up with TRBD1. V lost 8 bases, J lost 3 bases, and 4 bases stayed unmatched. Looked up from germline, CDR1 is SGHKS and CDR2 is YYEKEE (reference sequence). The CDR3 runs to 12 residues. As DNA, the CDR3 is TGTGCCAGAAAGACAGGGCACTATGGCTACACCTTC. Its translation: CARKTGHYGYTF. Looking up the rest from reference TRBV5-5 and TRBJ1-2 gives the full variable domain: DAGVTQSPTHLIKTRGQQVTLRCSPISGHKSVSWYQQVLGQGPQFIFQYYEKEERGRGNFPDRFSARQFPNYSSELNVNALLLGDSALYLCARKTGHYGYTFGSGTRLTVV.

The gene calls are TRBV6-5 and TRBJ2-2; possibly TRBD2 for D (6 bases). Germline CDR1 is MNHEY and CDR2 is SVGAGI. The ends were cut back, 10 bases at V and 0 bases at J, with 15 bases in the middle. The CDR3 loop spans 15 amino acids. CDR3 bases: TGTGCCACCTCTCCCGGGAGATCGAACACCGGGGAGCTGTTTTTT. Protein product: CATSPGRSNTGELFF.

V and J are TRBV5-1 and TRBJ2-6; D unresolved. Deletions cut 5 bases from V and 1 base from J, with 4 bases between. Germline V gene lookup returns CDR1 SGHRS and CDR2 YFSETQ. The CDR3 consists of 13 residues. The CDR3, as DNA: TGCGCCAGCAGGGCGTCTGGGGCCAACGTCCTGACTTTC. It encodes CASRASGANVLTF.

Only one count was recorded for this clone. The V gene is TRBV2, the J gene TRBJ2-3, with D uncertain. Per germline, CDR1 SNHLY and CDR2 FYNNEI. Trimming stripped 6 bases from V and 6 bases from J, with 10 bases between. This CDR3 contains 12 residues. The CDR3 bases are TGTGCCAGCAGGAGGTCGTCTGATACGCAGTATTTT. It yields the protein CASRRSSDTQYF.